This TCR beta chain was found in a study of human CD4 T cells and Enterobacteriaceae (dated by TCRdb to between 2020 and 2021). Deep-level sequencing, with a detection sensitivity of one cell in 200,000, was applied to the ex vivo total memory CD4+ samples. Genomic DNA was extracted from cell pellets with the QIAamp DNA Micro Kit, and its quantity and purity were checked by spectrophotometry. The immunoSEQ multiplex PCR assay was used to amplify TCR Vbeta CDR3 regions. Amplicons were sequenced on the Illumina HiSeq platform. The retrieved sequences were 87 nucleotides in length and included the CDR3 region. On the study's bioinformatics: Each unique productive TCR Vbeta nucleotide sequence counted as a clonotype and was quantified by productive template frequency from ImmunoSEQ Analyzer V3.0. Expanded clonotypes were defined by a threshold at the top 5th percentile of each frequency-ranked repertoire. Repertoire overlap was computed as Chao-Jaccard with the R package fossil and visualized by nonmetric multidimensional scaling with the R package MASS. TCRdb stores this immuneACCESS table with in-frame sequences only. Part of the clones is absent; in the studies checked, under half of the shortfall reflects unresolved V genes, and no reason is known for the rest. From that table come the V and J calls and clone size; the DNA was used to work out D and trimming. Across this sample there are about 25,000 clones, with approximately 81% seen only once. Approximately 0.95% of the sample goes to the ten largest clones.

Notes on this clone: The clone's antigen remains unknown. No quality values exist for individual bases; no much larger clone is one base distant.

Broader findings and caveats from the paper: The reactivity of ex vivo clonotypes was inferred solely by matching the nucleotide sequences of those clonotypes to CFSE-low cultures from the same donors. In ex vivo samples, clonotypes with broad cross-reactivity seemed more expanded than specific clonotypes, as 11 of 19 and about 65% of the roughly 34 fell within the top 5%.

Its CDR3 holds 14 amino acids, cysteine through phenylalanine. The DNA shown is the 42-base CDR3, in frame from base 1. CDR1 is given as MNHNY and CDR2 as SVGAGI, both from the germline V gene (reference sequence). V is shortened by 6 bases, J by 6 bases, and the region joining them spans 17 bases. Memory CD4+ T cells, defined as all CD4+ cells except CD45RA+CCR7+CD95- naive cells, were FACS-sorted on a FACSAria III to over 98% purity. Blood from healthy donors was obtained from blood donation centers in Switzerland. Total CD4+ T cells and monocytes were enriched by positive selection with CD4 and CD14 magnetic microbeads. CD8+, CD14+, CD16+, CD56+, CD19+ and CD25-bright cells were excluded prior to sorting. In two blood donors, total memory CD4+ T cells were sequenced directly ex vivo to assess in vivo expansion of bacteria-reactive clonotypes. Ficoll-Paque Plus was used to isolate peripheral blood mononuclear cells from donor blood.

The sequence is built from TRBV6-6 and TRBJ1-2; the D gene is not confidently resolved. Sequencing input: memory CD4+ T cells from blood. Sample cell subset or site, as interpreted from the label and publication: total memory CD4 T cells sorted directly ex vivo, unstimulated. This TCR was recovered from a human donor in good health. The nucleotide sequence is TGTGCCAGCAGATCGACCGGTGGCGCTGATGGCTACACCTTC. It codes for CASRSTGGADGYTF.